These 9 T cell receptor beta chains came from one sample sequenced in a study of regulatory T cells in long-lasting Graves disease. Arm-PCR of CDR3 regions and iRepertoire HTBI primers were used to build TCR beta libraries. TCRdb re-derived calls from the multiplex PCR reads in MiXCR, one entry per CDR3 protein. The sample holds 700,000 or so distinct CDR3 sequences; about 32% are singletons and the top ten take about 42%. As for time point: persistent/refractory GD, antithyroid drugs over 5 years with positive TRAb. PBMC RNA served as the TCR library source. Sequencing used peripheral blood mononuclear cells (PBMCs), obtained when the disease was refractory, from a patient treated with antithyroid drugs. These receptors were taken from a female donor with Graves disease.

V gene TRBV25-1 combines with J gene TRBJ2-7; TRBD1 aligns across 10 bases. The germline CDR1 and CDR2 sequences are MGHDK and SYGVNS. This CDR3 contains 16 residues. The junction had 9 bases not matched to a gene; V was cut back by 4 bases and J by 3 bases. The CDR3 sequence is CASSGPNRDRGYEQYF. The CDR3 DNA is TGTGCCAGCAGTGGACCCAACCGGGACAGGGGCTACGAGCAGTACTTC.

The chain links TRBV13 to TRBJ2-7, with 7 bases lining up with TRBD1. The germline V gene has CDR1 PRHDT and CDR2 FYEKMQ (reference sequence). The CDR3 runs to 16 residues. Losses at the gene ends were 4 bases for V and 5 bases for J; bases not matched to a gene: 14. The CDR3: CASSSQTGFSNNEQYF. The CDR3 nucleotides are TGTGCCAGCAGCTCACAGACAGGGTTCAGTAACAACGAGCAGTACTTC.

This clonotype was counted ten times or more. The chain carries TRBV12-3 or TRBV12-4 and TRBJ1-2; TRBD1 might be the D (5 bases). This CDR3 has 13 amino acids. Trimming removed 6 bases at V and 2 bases at J, with 10 bases between. The CDR3 sequence: CASSLAGNYGYTF. The DNA for the CDR3 is TGTGCCAGCAGCTTGGCAGGGAACTATGGCTACACCTTC.

This clonotype was detected only a few times. V and J are TRBV28 and TRBJ1-5, with D possibly matching TRBD1 (6 bases). The CDR3 runs 14 residues. Germline V gene sequence: CDR1 MDHEN, CDR2 SYDVKM. Trimming took off 6 bases at V and 3 bases at J, with 12 bases between the two ends. The CDR3 loop reads CASSPRTDNQPQHF. In nucleotides, the CDR3 is TGTGCCAGCAGCCCCCGGACAGACAATCAGCCCCAGCATTTT.

The chain recombines TRBV6-1 with TRBJ1-4; 10 nucleotides agree with TRBD1. Germline V gene data show CDR1 as MNHNS and CDR2 as SASEGT. The CDR3 totals 16 residues. V was pared by 6 bases and J by 4 bases, with 8 bases of the junction left unmatched. DNA of the CDR3: TGTGCCAGCAGGATTGGGACAGGGGCTCATAATGAAAAACTGTTTTTT. This codes for CASRIGTGAHNEKLFF.

In its sample, this clonotype was seen a few times. The rearrangement uses TRBV6-2 or TRBV6-3 and TRBJ1-3; D remains unclear. This CDR3 comprises 14 residues. V gave up 2 bases and J gave up 0 bases, with 5 bases separating them. Germline CDR1 and CDR2: MNHEY and SVGEGT. CDR3 region: CASSYARSGNTIYF. As DNA, the CDR3 is TGTGCCAGCAGTTACGCCCGCTCTGGAAACACCATATATTTT.

This sequence joins TRBV7-2 and TRBJ2-7; 12 bases fit TRBD2. This CDR3 has 19 residues. Germline trimming cut 0 bases from V and 0 bases from J; bases unmatched to any gene: 9. Germline V gene data show CDR1 as SGHTA and CDR2 as FQGNSA. The CDR3 is CASSLAGGLAGSRSYEQYF. The CDR3 nucleotides are TGTGCCAGCAGCTTAGCGGGGGGACTAGCGGGTTCCCGCTCCTACGAGCAGTACTTC.

J is TRBJ2-6 and V is TRBV15, with a possible D match to TRBD2 (5 bases). V lost 1 base and J lost 0, with 13 bases in between. CDR3 size: 18 residues. The germline gives CDR1 LNHNV, CDR2 YYDKDF (reference sequence). The CDR3, as DNA: TGTGCCACCAGCAGAGCGGGGAGACTGACCTCTGGGGCCAACGTCCTGACTTTC. Residues: CATSRAGRLTSGANVLTF.

This clonotype was detected many times. The rearrangement joins TRBV3-1 to TRBJ2-7; 7 bases are shared with TRBD1. CDR1 is LGHDT, CDR2 YNNKEL, per germline (reference sequence). V lost 1 base and J lost 5; bases outside the gene matches: 2. There are 13 residues in the CDR3. CDR3 amino acids: CASSQVQGNEQYF. The CDR3 nucleotides are TGTGCCAGCAGCCAAGTACAGGGGAACGAGCAGTACTTC.